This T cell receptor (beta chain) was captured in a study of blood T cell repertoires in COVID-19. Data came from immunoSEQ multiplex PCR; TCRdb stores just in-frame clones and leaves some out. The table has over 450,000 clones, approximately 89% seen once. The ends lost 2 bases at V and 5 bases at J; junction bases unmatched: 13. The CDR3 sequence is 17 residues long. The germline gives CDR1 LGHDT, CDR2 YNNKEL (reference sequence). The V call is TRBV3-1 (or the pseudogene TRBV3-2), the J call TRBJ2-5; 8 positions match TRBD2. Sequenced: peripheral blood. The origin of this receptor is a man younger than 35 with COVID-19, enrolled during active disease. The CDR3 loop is CASSQPRREGHEETQYF. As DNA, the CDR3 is TGTGCCAGCAGCCAACCTCGTCGGGAGGGCCATGAGGAGACCCAGTACTTC.